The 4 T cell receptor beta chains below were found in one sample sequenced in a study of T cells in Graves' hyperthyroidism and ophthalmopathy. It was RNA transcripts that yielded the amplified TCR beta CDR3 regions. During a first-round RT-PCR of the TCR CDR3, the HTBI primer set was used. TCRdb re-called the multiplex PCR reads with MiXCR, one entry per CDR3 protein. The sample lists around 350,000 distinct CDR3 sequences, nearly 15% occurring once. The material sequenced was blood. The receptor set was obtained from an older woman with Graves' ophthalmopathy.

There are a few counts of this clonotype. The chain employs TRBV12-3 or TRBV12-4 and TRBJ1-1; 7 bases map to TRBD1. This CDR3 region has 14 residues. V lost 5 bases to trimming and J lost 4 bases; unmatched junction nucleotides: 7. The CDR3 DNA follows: TGTGCCAGCAGTAAGGACAGGACCTTCACTGAAGCTTTCTTT. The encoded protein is CASSKDRTFTEAFF.

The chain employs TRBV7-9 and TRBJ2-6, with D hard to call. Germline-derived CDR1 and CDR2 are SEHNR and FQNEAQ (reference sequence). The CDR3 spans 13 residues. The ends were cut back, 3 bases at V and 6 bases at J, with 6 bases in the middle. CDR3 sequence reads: CASSFVEANVLTF. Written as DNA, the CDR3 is TGTGCCAGCAGCTTCGTTGAGGCCAACGTCCTGACTTTC.

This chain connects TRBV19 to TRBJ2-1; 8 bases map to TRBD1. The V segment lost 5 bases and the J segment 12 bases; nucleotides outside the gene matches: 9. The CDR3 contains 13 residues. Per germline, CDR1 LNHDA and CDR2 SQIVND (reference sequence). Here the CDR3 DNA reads TGTGCCAGTAGTGTACAACTAACAGGGGGGCAGTTCTTC. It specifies CASSVQLTGGQFF.

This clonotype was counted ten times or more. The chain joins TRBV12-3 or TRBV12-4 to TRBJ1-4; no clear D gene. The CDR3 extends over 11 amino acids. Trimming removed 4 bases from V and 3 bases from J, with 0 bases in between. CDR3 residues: CASSSNEKLFF. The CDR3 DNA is TGTGCCAGCAGTTCTAATGAAAAACTGTTTTTT.